These T cell receptor beta chains were read from a single sample in a study of human T cells and chemical hapten exposure. Via MiXCR, TCRdb re-called the RACE reads, giving one row per CDR3 protein. The table shows around 99,000 distinct CDR3 sequences, with around an eighth occurring only once. This specimen was whole blood, taken in connection with sensitization to the hapten diphenylcyclopropenone (DPC). The receptors originated from a woman aged 35 to 49 with alopecia areata. Some clones in this sample may be carry-over from other donors' samples. Both conserved end residues are part of each CDR3. D genes are given only for firm matches. Only part of the rows carry a size: once, few, many, or a class if the clone is expanded.

abundance | d_gene | j_gene | v_gene | CDR3aa | CDR3nt
few | TRBD1 | TRBJ1-2 | TRBV10-3 | CAIRPGQAYGYTF | TGTGCCATCAGGCCGGGACAGGCCTATGGCTACACCTTC
- | TRBD2 | TRBJ2-7 | TRBV7-8 | CASSLEAGATQYF | TGTGCCAGCAGCTTAGAAGCGGGGGCTACTCAGTACTTC
many | - | TRBJ2-3 | TRBV7-8 | CASNPGRAVTDTQYF | TGTGCCAGCAATCCCGGCCGGGCGGTCACAGATACGCAGTATTTT
- | - | TRBJ2-1 | TRBV20-1 | CSALRDPTAQRNEQFF | TGCAGTGCTCTCCGGGACCCCACGGCCCAGAGGAATGAGCAGTTCTTC
many | TRBD2 | TRBJ2-3 | TRBV6-2/TRBV6-3 | CASSLLAGGTDTQYF | TGTGCCAGCAGTCTGCTAGCCGGGGGGACAGATACGCAGTATTTT
many | TRBD2 | TRBJ2-7 | TRBV2 | CASSERFGGRAGNEQYF | TGTGCCAGCAGTGAAAGGTTTGGCGGGAGGGCGGGTAACGAGCAGTACTTC
- | TRBD2 | TRBJ2-3 | TRBV4-2 | CASSQRERQGDTQYF | TGTGCCAGCAGCCAGCGGGAGAGGCAGGGAGATACGCAGTATTTT
many | - | TRBJ2-2 | TRBV6-1 | CASSQMPNTGELFF | TGTGCCAGCAGCCAGATGCCGAACACCGGGGAGCTGTTTTTT
many | - | TRBJ2-3 | TRBV12-3/TRBV12-4 | CASSFLGTDTQYF | TGTGCCAGCAGTTTCCTTGGCACAGATACGCAGTATTTT
few | TRBD2 | TRBJ2-7 | TRBV28 | CASSFRGGRTEQYF | TGTGCCAGCAGTTTCAGGGGCGGGAGGACCGAGCAGTACTTC
few | TRBD1 | TRBJ1-1 | TRBV3-1 | CASSSTSTGDTEAFF | TGTGCCAGCAGCTCTACATCGACAGGGGACACTGAAGCTTTCTTT
- | - | TRBJ2-3 | TRBV5-5 | CASSLEGPYPSTDTQYF | TGTGCCAGCAGCTTAGAAGGGCCCTACCCTAGCACAGATACGCAGTATTTT
few | TRBD2 | TRBJ2-2 | TRBV19 | CASSIGLAAGELFF | TGTGCCAGTAGTATCGGACTAGCGGCCGGGGAGCTGTTTTTT
- | - | TRBJ2-2 | TRBV29-1 | CSVGASGDNSGELFF | TGCAGCGTGGGGGCGTCTGGGGATAACTCCGGGGAGCTGTTTTTT
- | TRBD2 | TRBJ2-7 | TRBV4-3 | CASSQLAGREQYF | TGCGCCAGCAGCCAGCTAGCGGGACGCGAGCAGTACTTC
few | - | TRBJ1-5 | TRBV28 | CASSFGYREGQPQHF | TGTGCCAGCAGTTTTGGTTACAGAGAAGGTCAGCCCCAGCATTTT
- | TRBD1 | TRBJ2-5 | TRBV2 | CASRGDRRSKETQYF | TGTGCCAGCAGAGGGGACAGGCGCTCCAAAGAGACCCAGTACTTC
few | - | TRBJ2-1 | TRBV7-2 | CASSLAGWNEQFF | TGTGCCAGCAGCTTAGCGGGGTGGAATGAGCAGTTCTTC